A single T cell receptor (beta chain) is shown here with its context. Its antigen is undetermined. The data were obtained in a study of T cell responses to AZD1222 COVID-19 vaccine. About the research overall: The study pooled second doses at about 4 or about 12 weeks.

Study-wide points: Spike as a whole was targeted by vaccine-associated CD4 TCRs, dominant at 160-218 and 743-854. Recipients of AZD1222 seropositive at baseline numbered only 5 to 7. The peak T cell response came first, and repertoires were sampled only after it.

The germline V and J ends were trimmed by 10 bases and 4 bases, with 13 bases remaining between them. Germline CDR1 MNHEY, CDR2 SVGAGI. The CDR3 spans 13 residues. Only in-frame clones appear in the TCRdb table, and some are missing; sequencing was by immunoSEQ multiplex PCR. The repertoire consists of about 160,000 clones, with about 91% occurring once and the leading ten covering around 2%. The rearrangement uses TRBV6-5 and TRBJ2-2, with D tentatively TRBD1 (5 bases). The sample consisted of peripheral blood, taken on day 0 of AZD1222 vaccination. This TCR was sampled from an adult in good health. The CDR3 protein is CATQGSSTGELFF. DNA for the CDR3: TGTGCCACCCAGGGATCCAGCACCGGGGAGCTGTTTTTT.